The rows below give T cell receptor beta chains drawn from one sample of a study of T cell repertoires in aging, cancer and after chemotherapy. TCRdb used MiXCR to reprocess the multiplex PCR reads, holding one entry per CDR3 protein. The sample records approximately 2,000 distinct CDR3 sequences, less than 35% being singletons. Sequenced: blood. All receptors derive from a human donor with a blood cancer. Each CDR3 is given with its conserved first and last residue.

j_call	v_call	cdr3_aa
TRBJ1-3	TRBV12-3/TRBV12-4	CASVGQKLGNTIYF
TRBJ2-6	TRBV7-2	CASSLVGATGANVLTF
TRBJ1-4	TRBV2	CASSPGQGRYEKLFF
TRBJ2-6	TRBV6-1	CASSAFGGAMGANVLTF
TRBJ1-5	TRBV28	CASIAGPGSQPQHF
TRBJ1-1	TRBV20-1	CSARGGTGAMNTEAFF
TRBJ2-1	TRBV12-3/TRBV12-4	CASSLSVSNEQFF
TRBJ1-3	TRBV6-6	CASSYGAGSSGNTIYF
TRBJ1-3	TRBV6-1	CASSEFGTGGNTIYF
TRBJ1-1	TRBV5-1	CASSLHSQVEAAEAFF
TRBJ2-1	TRBV19	CASSLRLAGGLNEQFF
TRBJ1-2	TRBV12-3/TRBV12-4	CASSPQGTSPSYGYTF
TRBJ2-7	TRBV7-9	CASSLRGVDYEQYF
TRBJ1-6	TRBV12-3/TRBV12-4	CASSSGRSNSPLHF
TRBJ1-6	TRBV6-5	CASRQTGRNSPLHF
TRBJ2-1	TRBV5-6	CASRGPDYNEQFF
TRBJ1-1	TRBV19	CASRTGGTYTEAFF
TRBJ2-1	TRBV7-9	CASSLRALPRQVGSYNEQFF
TRBJ2-1	TRBV5-6	CASSLERQGDNEQFF
TRBJ1-2	TRBV28	CASSFGQGHGYTF
TRBJ1-5	TRBV19	CASSHLGSNQPQHF
TRBJ2-2	TRBV6-1	CASSRTGRRMFF
TRBJ1-2	TRBV6-5	CASSPTGGLYGYTF
TRBJ1-4	TRBV5-5	CASSKTPGTRNEKLFF
TRBJ2-2	TRBV5-6	CASSPGGRGWTGELFF
TRBJ2-3	TRBV6-5	CASSFDPLAGAPDTQYF
TRBJ1-2	TRBV5-6	CASSRGTRVIGYTF
TRBJ1-2	TRBV12-3/TRBV12-4	CASSSSVAGYTF
TRBJ1-2	TRBV29-1	CSVEARGWPESGYTF
TRBJ2-2	TRBV5-1	CASNMRPVELFF
TRBJ1-1	TRBV27	CASSSQRADLNTEAFF
TRBJ1-4	TRBV19	CASSPNTGRRSEKLFF
TRBJ2-3	TRBV19	CASRPGIWTASGYHSTDTQYF
TRBJ1-2	TRBV6-1	CASSEWTGPNYGYTF
TRBJ1-5	TRBV19	CASNAQGSGNQPQHF
TRBJ1-3	TRBV6-5	CASQTGDGNTIYF
TRBJ2-1	TRBV6-6	CASSYPGGYEFF
TRBJ2-3	TRBV20-1	CSATQRGGGTDTQYF
TRBJ1-2	TRBV30	CAWRRRGHLNYGYTF
TRBJ1-1	TRBV27	CASSSDRSMNTEAFF
TRBJ2-7	TRBV11-1	CASSFSGTDAYEQYF
TRBJ1-2	TRBV14	CASSLGDGHYGYTF
TRBJ1-5	TRBV12-3/TRBV12-4	CASSYAGQPQHF
TRBJ2-2	TRBV15	CATSRSFTGTGPNVELFF
TRBJ1-2	TRBV19	CASAGTAYGYTF
TRBJ1-5	TRBV6-1	CASSPYSNQPQHF
TRBJ2-3	TRBV20-1	CSARPGGLAGGGDTQYF
TRBJ1-2	TRBV5-1	CASKVSISINYGYTF